The 6 T cell receptor beta chains below were found in one sample sequenced in a study of blood T cells in healthy people across ages. Combining a sample-barcoded 5' primer with a J-beta primer mix, a second PCR ran for 7 to 11 cycles. Each CDR3 protein is one row after TCRdb ran MiXCR on the 5' RACE reads. The data contain hundreds of thousands of distinct CDR3 sequences, about 61% of them seen just once; the ten biggest clones take up approximately 24%. What was sequenced was blood. These receptors were obtained from a middle-aged man in good health.

The J gene is TRBJ1-1, the V gene TRBV6-5; D perhaps matches TRBD1 (6 bases). The germline gives CDR1 MNHEY, CDR2 SVGAGI. V was pared by 0 bases and J by 6 bases, with 26 bases between. The CDR3 has 19 amino acids. DNA of the CDR3: TGTGCCAGCAGTTACTCGGTCGAGGACAGTCGACGTTTCGCATCTGAAGCTTTCTTT. Protein: CASSYSVEDSRRFASEAFF.

The gene calls are TRBV10-3 and TRBJ1-1; no clear D gene. The V end lost 0 bases, the J end lost 5 bases, and 16 bases lay between the germline ends. The CDR3 totals 16 residues. Germline V gene sequence: CDR1 ENHRY, CDR2 SYGVKD. The CDR3 here is CAISESDYIGGTEAFF. The CDR3 nucleotides read TGTGCCATCAGTGAGTCGGATTATATAGGAGGGACTGAAGCTTTCTTT.

J is TRBJ1-5 and V is TRBV10-3; 9 bases align to TRBD1. Germline V gene lookup returns CDR1 ENHRY and CDR2 SYGVKD. The CDR3 is made up of 14 amino acids. The V segment lost 6 bases and the J segment 6 bases; nucleotides outside the gene matches: 6. CDR3 region: CAIREGQGGQPQHF. The CDR3 nucleotides are TGTGCCATCAGGGAGGGACAGGGAGGTCAGCCCCAGCATTTT.

V gene TRBV10-3 combines with J gene TRBJ2-7; 7 bases fit TRBD1. Germline V gene lookup returns CDR1 ENHRY and CDR2 SYGVKD. The CDR3 contains 13 residues. V lost 6 bases, J lost 3 bases, and 5 bases stayed unmatched. In DNA form, the CDR3 reads TGTGCCATCAGCCGACAGGGTAACTACGAGCAGTACTTC. This encodes CAISRQGNYEQYF.

The chain recombines TRBV7-9 with TRBJ2-1, with D perhaps matching TRBD1 or TRBD2 (5 bases each). The CDR3 length is 16 residues. Germline CDR1 is SEHNR and CDR2 is FQNEAQ (reference sequence). V lost 4 bases and J 0 bases, leaving 13 bases between the germline ends. CDR3 in amino acids: CASSSWGNSSYNEQFF. CDR3 DNA sequence: TGTGCCAGCAGCTCCTGGGGGAACAGCTCCTACAATGAGCAGTTCTTC.

This clonotype showed up just a few times. The V and J genes are TRBV7-2 and TRBJ2-5; maybe TRBD2 (5 bases). From germline, CDR1 is SGHTA and CDR2 FQGNSA. Trimming removed 2 bases at V and 7 bases at J, with 11 bases between. The CDR3 consists of 13 residues. The CDR3 bases are TGTGCCAGCAGCTTAATAGCCCGGGGGACCCAGTACTTC. It is translated as CASSLIARGTQYF.